Following are 28 T cell receptor beta chains from one sample sequenced in a study of T cells in Graves' hyperthyroidism and ophthalmopathy. The investigators amplified TCR beta CDR3 regions from RNA transcripts. An initial round of RT-PCR targeting the TCR CDR3 relied on the HTBI primer set. TCRdb recomputed calls from the multiplex PCR reads with MiXCR, one row per CDR3 protein. Of around 600,000 distinct CDR3 sequences detected, 13% to 15% appear once; the ten largest clones hold 6.5% to 9%. The sequenced material came from blood. The receptors were sampled from a woman aged 18-29 years with Graves' ophthalmopathy.

This clonotype has just a few counts. The chain recombines TRBV6-2 or TRBV6-3 with TRBJ2-4; TRBD2 agrees at 11 bases. CDR1 is MNHEY, CDR2 SVGEGT, per germline. J gave up 1 base and V 2 bases, and 19 bases lay outside the gene matches. CDR3 length equals 22 residues. CDR3 amino acids: CASSYVRDWVRVAGGAKNIQYF. CDR3 nucleotides: TGTGCCAGCAGTTACGTTCGCGACTGGGTGCGAGTAGCGGGAGGGGCCAAAAACATTCAGTACTTC.

This clonotype was counted ten times or more. J is TRBJ2-3 and V is TRBV9; 7 bases line up with TRBD2. V was pared by 3 bases and J by 4 bases, with 8 bases of the junction left unmatched. The CDR3 contains 15 residues. The V gene's germline CDR1 is SGDLS and CDR2 YYNGEE. DNA of the CDR3: TGTGCCAGCAGCGGATCTAGCGGCTTACCAGATACGCAGTATTTT. Protein sequence: CASSGSSGLPDTQYF.

This clonotype was detected ten times or more. The chain is built from TRBV28 and TRBJ2-7; no firm D call. The V gene's germline CDR1 is MDHEN and CDR2 SYDVKM. Trimming left V 4 bases short and J 2 bases short, with 12 bases between. The CDR3 spans 14 residues. Here the CDR3 DNA reads TGTGCCAGCAGTTCCCTGAGACACACCTACGAGCAGTACTTC. Amino acids: CASSSLRHTYEQYF.

This clonotype has more than one count but fewer than ten. V gene TRBV3-1 combines with J gene TRBJ1-6, with D tentatively TRBD1 (5 bases). The CDR3 is made up of 16 amino acids. Germline V gene sequence: CDR1 LGHDT, CDR2 YNNKEL (reference sequence). Trimming took off 5 bases at V and 8 bases at J, with 19 bases between the two ends. The CDR3 DNA reads as TGTGCCAGCAGCGCGATTGGGGGGGGGGTGGATTCACCCCTCCACTTT. This codes for CASSAIGGGVDSPLHF.

This clonotype was detected once. This chain links TRBV7-3 with TRBJ1-1; possible D gene TRBD1, 6 bases. This CDR3 has 21 residues. V was trimmed by 5 bases and J by 1 base, leaving 32 bases between them. CDR1 and CDR2 (germline): SGHTA, FQGTGA. CDR3 in amino acids: CASSLHPGLAGGGGPNTEAFF. CDR3 in DNA: TGTGCCAGCAGCCTACACCCGGGACTAGCGGGAGGGGGGGGACCGAACACTGAAGCTTTCTTT.

The rearrangement links TRBV9 to TRBJ2-1, with 7 bases fitting TRBD2. The CDR3 has 17 residues. V shed 0 bases and J 4 bases; nucleotides not matched to a gene: 10. The germline CDR1 and CDR2 sequences are SGDLS and YYNGEE. CDR3 in DNA: TGTGCCAGCAGCGTAGACTGGAGCGGGAACTTTTACAATGAGCAGTTCTTC. Translated: CASSVDWSGNFYNEQFF.

This clonotype was detected ten times or more. The V call is TRBV2, the J call TRBJ2-2, with a tentative D call TRBD2 (5 bases). Trimming took 5 bases from V and 5 from J, leaving 9 bases between them. CDR3 length: 13 amino acids. Germline loops: CDR1 SNHLY, CDR2 FYNNEI. The CDR3 loop is CASSTSATGELFF. The CDR3, as DNA: TGTGCCAGCAGTACTAGTGCAACCGGGGAGCTGTTTTTT.

This clonotype appeared many times. The rearrangement joins TRBV7-6 to TRBJ1-2, with 8 nucleotides matching TRBD1. Looked up from germline, CDR1 is SGHVS and CDR2 is FNYEAQ. J gave up 11 bases and V 7 bases, and 9 bases lay outside the gene matches. The CDR3 contains 12 residues. In nucleotides, the CDR3 is TGTGCCAGCACCATGGCAGGGGGCATGTACACCTTC. Encoded protein: CASTMAGGMYTF. The whole variable domain, filled in from reference TRBV7-6 and TRBJ1-2, reads GAGVSQSPRYKVTKRGQDVALRCDPISGHVSLYWYRQALGQGPEFLTYFNYEAQQDKSGLPNDRFSAERPEGSISTLTIQRTEQRDSAMYRCASTMAGGMYTFGSGTRLTVV.

This clonotype appeared many times. The rearrangement uses TRBV12-3 or TRBV12-4 and TRBJ2-4; D gene ambiguous. CDR3 length: 16 amino acids. The germline V and J ends were trimmed by 8 bases and 2 bases, with 19 bases remaining between them. The CDR3 DNA follows: TGTGCCAGCTCCGGGCCGGATCCCATAACCAAAAACATTCAGTACTTC. It specifies CASSGPDPITKNIQYF.

The V gene is TRBV19, the J gene TRBJ1-5; D ambiguous. V lost 11 bases and J 5 bases, leaving 22 bases between the germline ends. The CDR3 extends over 15 amino acids. The germline V gene encodes CDR1 LNHDA and CDR2 SQIVND (reference sequence). The CDR3: CASLGLSGTDQPQHF. For the CDR3, the DNA is TGTGCCTCTTTAGGCCTGTCAGGAACGGATCAGCCCCAGCATTTT. Looking up the rest from reference TRBV19 and TRBJ1-5 gives the full variable domain: DGGITQSPKYLFRKEGQNVTLSCEQNLNHDAMYWYRQDPGQGLRLIYYSQIVNDFQKGDIAEGYSVSREKKESFPLTVTSAQKNPTAFYLCASLGLSGTDQPQHFGDGTRLSIL.

This clonotype was observed many times. The CDR3 nucleotides are TGCGCCAGCAGCCAAGCGGGAGTAGGTAATGAGCAGTTCTTC. Translated: CASSQAGVGNEQFF. V gene TRBV5-1 combines with J gene TRBJ2-1, with 8 bases fitting TRBD2. The CDR3 runs 14 residues. Per the germline V gene, CDR1 is SGHRS and CDR2 is YFSETQ. V lost 4 bases, J lost 7 bases, and 7 bases stayed unmatched.

The rearrangement links TRBV20-1 to TRBJ2-3; the D gene is possibly TRBD1 (5 bases). The CDR3 runs 14 residues. In germline, CDR1 is DFQATT, CDR2 SNEGSKA (reference sequence). Trimming pared 3 bases from V and 5 bases from J, leaving 15 bases between. The CDR3 loop reads CSASYATEQDTQYF. For the CDR3, the DNA is TGCAGTGCTAGCTATGCGACAGAGCAAGATACGCAGTATTTT.

This chain uses TRBV27 with TRBJ2-3, with 7 bases fitting TRBD2. Per the germline V gene, CDR1 is MNHEY and CDR2 is SMNVEV (reference sequence). Trimming at V came to 3 bases and at J to 2 bases, leaving 5 bases not matched to a gene. The CDR3 is 15 amino acids. CDR3 loop: CASSFASGPTDTQYF. The CDR3 DNA sequence: TGTGCCAGCAGTTTCGCTAGCGGCCCCACAGATACGCAGTATTTT.

In its sample, this clonotype was seen many times. The chain has TRBV6-2 or TRBV6-3 and TRBJ2-7, with TRBD2 identical over 8 bases. The V gene end was trimmed by 6 bases and the J gene end by 5 bases; junction bases not matched to a gene: 6. CDR3 length equals 13 residues. The germline V gene has CDR1 MNHEY and CDR2 SVGEGT. CDR3 region: CASRTGGLDEQYF. The CDR3 nucleotides read TGTGCCAGCAGGACGGGAGGGCTGGACGAGCAGTACTTC.

This clonotype was seen a single time. V is TRBV7-8 and J is TRBJ2-7; TRBD2 agrees at 9 bases. V trimming: 1 base; J trimming: 3 bases; junction bases outside the gene matches: 7. CDR3 length: 16 residues. CDR1 is SGHVS, CDR2 FQNEAQ, per germline. CDR3 bases: TGTGCCAGCAGCTTAGGGGGGCGGGAGGGCCTCTACGAGCAGTACTTC. Translating gives CASSLGGREGLYEQYF. Drawing the rest from reference TRBV7-8 and TRBJ2-7, the complete variable domain is GAGVSQSPRYKVAKRGQDVALRCDPISGHVSLFWYQQALGQGPEFLTYFQNEAQLDKSGLPSDRFFAERPEGSVSTLKIQRTQQEDSAVYLCASSLGGREGLYEQYFGPGTRLTVT.

This clonotype showed up many times. This chain joins TRBV15 and TRBJ1-5; D may be TRBD1 (6 bases). The V gene lost 5 bases and the J gene lost 5 bases, with 25 bases spanning the gap. Per germline, CDR1 LNHNV and CDR2 YYDKDF (reference sequence). This CDR3 is 18 amino acids long. CDR3 DNA: TGTGCCACCAGCCCAGGGGCCCCGGGAAGAAAGGCGGATCAGCCCCAGCATTTT. Residues: CATSPGAPGRKADQPQHF. Variable domain in full (rest from reference TRBV15 and TRBJ1-5): DAMVIQNPRYQVTQFGKPVTLSCSQTLNHNVMYWYQQKSSQAPKLLFHYYDKDFNNEADTPDNFQSRRPNTSFCFLDIRSPGLGDTAMYLCATSPGAPGRKADQPQHFGDGTRLSIL.

In its sample, this clonotype was seen a few times. This chain links TRBV18 with TRBJ1-1; the match to TRBD1 covers 7 bases. Trimming at V came to 4 bases and at J to 4 bases, leaving 9 bases not matched to a gene. CDR3 length equals 15 residues. The germline CDR1 and CDR2 sequences are KGHSH and LQKENI. The CDR3 DNA sequence: TGTGCCAGCTCACTGCGACAGGGAGAACGCACTGAAGCTTTCTTT. Translated, it gives CASSLRQGERTEAFF.

This clonotype was found many times. The rearrangement uses TRBV28 and TRBJ1-2, with a tentative D call TRBD1 (6 bases). Germline V gene data show CDR1 as MDHEN and CDR2 as SYDVKM. Trimming pared 8 bases from V and 4 bases from J, leaving 17 bases between. The CDR3 is made up of 14 amino acids. Here the CDR3 reads CASRRGGPVYGYTF. In DNA form, the CDR3 reads TGTGCCAGCCGACGGGGGGGCCCAGTCTATGGCTACACCTTC.

This clonotype was seen repeatedly, ten times or more. For the CDR3, the DNA is TGTGCCAGCTCACCTGCCGCGACAGGGTACGAGCAGTACTTC. Its translation: CASSPAATGYEQYF. The V call is TRBV18, the J call TRBJ2-7; TRBD1 matches at 7 bases. The CDR3 consists of 14 residues. Germline CDR1 KGHSH, CDR2 LQKENI. Losses at the gene ends were 3 bases for V and 4 bases for J; bases not matched to a gene: 6.

The V and J genes are TRBV7-9 and TRBJ2-2, with D perhaps TRBD2 (5 bases). With 4 bases removed from V and 2 bases from J, the gap between germline ends came to 20 bases. The germline V gene encodes CDR1 SEHNR and CDR2 FQNEAQ (reference sequence). CDR3 size: 18 residues. This CDR3 is CASSSLRWGRENTGELFF. The CDR3 nucleotides read TGTGCCAGCAGCTCCCTTCGATGGGGTCGGGAAAACACCGGGGAGCTGTTTTTT.

This clonotype was found many times. The chain employs TRBV11-2 and TRBJ2-7, with D possibly matching TRBD1 (5 bases). With 0 bases removed from V and 3 bases from J, the gap between germline ends came to 15 bases. There are 16 residues in the CDR3. Germline lookup yields CDR1 SGHAT and CDR2 FQNNGV. CDR3 in DNA: TGTGCCAGCAGCTTAGATAAGTACAGGTTGCGCTACGAGCAGTACTTC. The encoded protein is CASSLDKYRLRYEQYF.

In its sample, this clonotype was seen many times. This rearrangement joins TRBV7-2 to TRBJ2-3, with 7 positions matching TRBD1. This CDR3 spans 15 amino acids. The V gene end was trimmed by 2 bases and the J gene end by 3 bases; junction bases not matched to a gene: 5. Germline CDR1 is SGHTA and CDR2 is FQGNSA. The CDR3 DNA follows: TGTGCCAGCAGCTTACCGACAGGGCGAACAGATACGCAGTATTTT. It encodes CASSLPTGRTDTQYF.

As for this clonotype: One base away lies a much larger clone, so this may be a sequencing read error. J is TRBJ2-1 and V is TRBV11-2; no definite D call. V was clipped by 5 bases and J by 10 bases, with 21 bases between them. This CDR3 comprises 15 residues. Germline-derived CDR1 and CDR2 are SGHAT and FQNNGV. CDR3 region: CASSLIRDTGLEQFF. In DNA form, the CDR3 reads TGTGCCAGCAGCCTAATCCGAGACACGGGCCTGGAGCAGTTCTTC.

This clonotype was picked up many times. The chain uses TRBV20-1 and TRBJ2-7; TRBD2 matches 7 bases. The germline V gene encodes CDR1 DFQATT and CDR2 SNEGSKA (reference sequence). This CDR3 is built from 14 residues. The ends lost 2 bases at V and 3 bases at J; junction bases unmatched: 7. CDR3 protein: CSARWGGSLYEQYF. The CDR3 DNA is TGCAGTGCTAGATGGGGCGGGAGTCTCTACGAGCAGTACTTC.

The chain combines TRBV5-6 with TRBJ2-1; 13 bases are a match to TRBD2. The germline CDR1 and CDR2 sequences are SGHDT and YYEEEE. The V and J ends lost 4 bases and 8 bases, in that order; junction bases with no gene match: 6. This CDR3 region has 15 residues. This chain's CDR3 is CASSRLAGGMDEQFF. As DNA, the CDR3 is TGTGCCAGCAGCCGACTAGCGGGAGGAATGGATGAGCAGTTCTTC.

This clonotype was counted many times. The chain recombines TRBV28 with TRBJ1-4; weak D call: TRBD1 (6 bases). Germline CDR1 and CDR2: MDHEN and SYDVKM. V was pared by 6 bases and J by 8 bases, with 13 bases between. The CDR3 covers 13 residues. The CDR3 nucleotides read TGTGCCAGCAGGGAGACAGGACCAGAAAAACTGTTTTTT. Protein product: CASRETGPEKLFF.

The sample holds many counts of this clonotype. The rearrangement uses TRBV3-1 and TRBJ2-3; D gene uncertain. The CDR3 has 13 residues. CDR1 is LGHDT, CDR2 YNNKEL, per germline (reference sequence). Between the trimmed V and J ends, which lost 9 bases and 3 bases, there was a span of 13 bases. This CDR3 reads CASSPYETDTQYF. The CDR3 DNA is TGTGCCAGTTCCCCCTACGAGACAGATACGCAGTATTTT.

The chain joins TRBV4-3 to TRBJ1-5; no definite D call. CDR3 length equals 15 residues. Germline assignment: CDR1 LGHNA and CDR2 YSLEER. The V gene lost 1 base and the J gene lost 2 bases, with 9 bases spanning the gap. CDR3 in DNA: TGCGCCAGCAGCCAAGGGGCGACGGGCAATCAGCCCCAGCATTTT. Translated, it gives CASSQGATGNQPQHF.